Sequencing of this TCR beta chain was carried out in a study of T cell changes during pregnancy in multiple sclerosis. The assay was immunoSEQ multiplex PCR, and TCRdb's table has in-frame clones only and misses some. The table has about 47,000 clones, 93% seen once. Germline CDR1 and CDR2: SNHLY and FYNNEI. This CDR3 has 15 residues. With 6 bases clipped from V and 5 bases from J, the junction kept 13 bases outside the gene matches. The input for sequencing was peripheral blood, taken in the second trimester of pregnancy. This receptor was taken from a female donor with multiple sclerosis, enrolled in a pregnancy study. The J gene is TRBJ2-7, the V gene TRBV2; TRBD2 agrees at 7 bases. The CDR3 bases are TGTGCCAGCAGAGGGAGGGTATCCGGTGGGGACGAGCAGTACTTC. It translates to CASRGRVSGGDEQYF.